A selection of T cell receptor beta chains follows, all from one sample in a study of blood T cell repertoires in COVID-19. The repertoire was sequenced with immunoSEQ multiplex PCR; TCRdb's copy has only in-frame clones and lacks some. The repertoire holds 150,000 or so clones, about 74% seen once, with about 3% in the top ten. What was sequenced was peripheral blood. These receptors all stem from a woman of 80 years or more with acute or convalescent COVID-19. Both conserved end residues are part of each CDR3. D genes are given only for firm matches. Expanded clones get a size class; other rows say once, few or many, or leave the size out.

D gene	V gene	clone size	J gene	CDR3 DNA	CDR3 protein
TRBD2	TRBV30	NA	TRBJ2-1	TGTGCCTGGAGTGGCTCTGGGACTAGCGGGAGTAATGAGCAGTTCTTC	CAWSGSGTSGSNEQFF
TRBD2	TRBV4-2	NA	TRBJ2-3	TGTGCCAGCAGCCAGGCTCCGGGACTAGGCACAGATACGCAGTATTTT	CASSQAPGLGTDTQYF
TRBD1	TRBV11-1	NA	TRBJ2-2	TGTGCCAGCAGCTTAGGAAGGGACAGGCCGACCGGGGAGCTGTTTTTT	CASSLGRDRPTGELFF
NA	TRBV18	NA	TRBJ2-5	TGTGCCAGCTCACCGCTCAAACTAGATTGGGGAGAGACCCAGTACTTC	CASSPLKLDWGETQYF
TRBD2	TRBV20-1	NA	TRBJ2-7	TGCAGTGCTACTGACAGACTAGCGGCTTCCTACGAGCAGTACTTC	CSATDRLAASYEQYF
NA	TRBV5-1	NA	TRBJ1-5	TGCGCCAGCAGCTTGGAAGGGGTTGGCAATCAGCCCCAGCATTTT	CASSLEGVGNQPQHF
NA	TRBV9	NA	TRBJ2-7	TGTGCCAGCAGCGTAGAGGGGTTCATCTCCTACGAGCAGTACTTC	CASSVEGFISYEQYF
NA	TRBV28	few	TRBJ1-1	TGTGCCAGCAGACCCGGGACACCAAACACTGAAGCTTTCTTT	CASRPGTPNTEAFF
NA	TRBV2	NA	TRBJ2-1	TGTGCCAGCAGAGGAGGGGGCCCCTACAATGAGCAGTTCTTC	CASRGGGPYNEQFF
TRBD2	TRBV10-3	few	TRBJ2-1	TGTGCCATCAGCAGAGGGACCGGGACTAGATCCCCCCGCTCCTACAATGAGCAGTTCTTC	CAISRGTGTRSPRSYNEQFF
NA	TRBV6-5	few	TRBJ1-5	TGTGCCAGCAGTCCGTTTGCCGGGCAGCCCCAGCATTTT	CASSPFAGQPQHF
NA	TRBV7-2	NA	TRBJ2-7	TGTGCCAGCAGCTTAGTGGGTAGCGAGACCCACTACGAGCAGTACTTC	CASSLVGSETHYEQYF
TRBD1	TRBV27	few	TRBJ1-6	TGTGCCAGCAGTTCTCAATCCGGGACAGGAAATTCACCCCTCCACTTT	CASSSQSGTGNSPLHF
NA	TRBV19	NA	TRBJ1-2	TGTGCCAGTAGTATTTCGTCGTGGACAGCGCAGGGCTACACCTTC	CASSISSWTAQGYTF
NA	TRBV7-6	NA	TRBJ2-3	TGTGCCAGCAGCCGCGGAGAGTGGGATACGCAGTATTTT	CASSRGEWDTQYF
TRBD2	TRBV10-3	NA	TRBJ2-2	TGTGCCATCAGTGATCCTCGACTAGCCTCCGGGGAGCTGTTTTTT	CAISDPRLASGELFF
TRBD1	TRBV3-1/TRBV3-2	NA	TRBJ2-2	TGTGCCAGCAGCCAGACAGGGGCGAACACCGGGGAGCTGTTTTTT	CASSQTGANTGELFF
TRBD2	TRBV4-3	NA	TRBJ2-3	TGCGCCAGCAGCCAAGGGGCGGGAGGAAGATCAGATACGCAGTATTTT	CASSQGAGGRSDTQYF
TRBD1	TRBV6-5	few	TRBJ2-7	TGTGCCAGCAGTTACTATCACAGGGGGCTCTACGAGCAGTACTTC	CASSYYHRGLYEQYF
NA	TRBV6-5	NA	TRBJ1-5	TGTGCCAGCAGGGGGGGGCTCGGCAATCAGCCCCAGCATTTT	CASRGGLGNQPQHF
TRBD1	TRBV4-1	NA	TRBJ2-7	TGCGCCAGCAGCCCTGGACAGGGGGCAGGGGAGCAGTACTTC	CASSPGQGAGEQYF
NA	TRBV2	NA	TRBJ1-1	TGTGCCAGCAGTGAAGGGACACGCACTGAAGCTTTCTTT	CASSEGTRTEAFF
NA	TRBV30	NA	TRBJ2-1	TGTGCCTGGAGTAACTATGAGCAGTTCTTC	CAWSNYEQFF
TRBD1	TRBV27	NA	TRBJ1-1	TGTGCCAGCAGTTTCCGGGGACAGGGGAACACTGAAGCTTTCTTT	CASSFRGQGNTEAFF
TRBD2	TRBV2	NA	TRBJ2-2	TGTGCCAGCAGTGAAAGAACTAGCGGCGGGGAGCTGTTTTTT	CASSERTSGGELFF
NA	TRBV30	NA	TRBJ2-1	TGTGCCTGGAGTTTTGGGGGCGTGAACAATGAGCAGTTCTTC	CAWSFGGVNNEQFF
NA	TRBV6-5	NA	TRBJ1-6	TGTGCCAGCACCAAAACCCAGGGCGATTCACCCCTCCACTTT	CASTKTQGDSPLHF
NA	TRBV18	NA	TRBJ2-3	TGTGCCAGCTCTCCCTATAGCACAGATACGCAGTATTTT	CASSPYSTDTQYF
NA	TRBV27	NA	TRBJ2-7	TGTGCCAGCAGTTTACGCAGGGGCTGGTACGAGCAGTACTTC	CASSLRRGWYEQYF
NA	TRBV2	few	TRBJ1-5	TGTGCCAGCAGTGACGCACGGAATCAGCCCCAGCATTTT	CASSDARNQPQHF
TRBD1	TRBV18	NA	TRBJ2-7	TGTGCCAGCTCAACTAAGACAGGGTCCGAGCAGTACTTC	CASSTKTGSEQYF
TRBD1	TRBV10-2	NA	TRBJ1-5	TGCGCCAGCAGTGAGTTCTGGACAGGAACGCAGCCCCAGCATTTT	CASSEFWTGTQPQHF
NA	TRBV2	few	TRBJ1-6	TGTGCCAGCAGTTTAGACAGGACTGATTCACCCCTCCACTTT	CASSLDRTDSPLHF
NA	TRBV7-8	NA	TRBJ1-6	TGTGCCAGCAGCTTAGGAGGAAATTCACCCCTCCACTTT	CASSLGGNSPLHF
NA	TRBV6-5	NA	TRBJ2-1	TGTGCCAGCGTACCCCTTAAGGGGTACAATGAGCAGTTCTTC	CASVPLKGYNEQFF
NA	TRBV5-1	NA	TRBJ2-5	TGCGCCAGCAGCTTAGGTGACACCAGCCAAGAGACCCAGTACTTC	CASSLGDTSQETQYF
NA	TRBV29-1	once	TRBJ2-2	TGCAGCGTTGAATCAGGGGCTAGGAGAAACGGGGAGCTGTTTTTT	CSVESGARRNGELFF
NA	TRBV20-1	few	TRBJ1-4	NA	CSARERKNCFF
NA	TRBV5-1	NA	TRBJ2-1	TGCGCCAGCAGCTTGGGGCAGGGCAAGAATGAGCAGTTCTTC	CASSLGQGKNEQFF
TRBD1	TRBV11-1	NA	TRBJ1-2	TGTGCCAGCAGCCAACCAGGGGGGAGTGGCTACACCTTC	CASSQPGGSGYTF
TRBD1	TRBV27	NA	TRBJ1-1	TGTGCCAGCCGACGACAGGGGGCAGCTCTGAACACTGAAGCTTTCTTT	CASRRQGAALNTEAFF
TRBD2	TRBV7-2	few	TRBJ2-1	TGTGCCAGCAGGACCGGCACTAGCGGATCCTACAATGAGCAGTTCTTC	CASRTGTSGSYNEQFF
NA	TRBV4-3	NA	TRBJ1-3	TGCGCCAGCAGCCAAGTCCCCTATAATGGAAACACCATATATTTT	CASSQVPYNGNTIYF
NA	TRBV13	NA	TRBJ2-3	TGTGCCAGCAGCCTTTTAGCGGGCACAGATACGCAGTATTTT	CASSLLAGTDTQYF
NA	TRBV5-1	NA	TRBJ1-2	TGCGCCAGCACGAGGGAGGGGCAGGGGCTCTCAGACTATGGCTACACCTTC	CASTREGQGLSDYGYTF
TRBD2	TRBV10-3	NA	TRBJ2-5	TGTGCCATCAGCTCGGGACTAGCGGGAGTCGGTCAAGAGACCCAGTACTTC	CAISSGLAGVGQETQYF
TRBD1	TRBV3-1/TRBV3-2	NA	TRBJ1-1	TGTGCCAGCAGCCCGGGGCAGGGGGCGACCACTGAAGCTTTCTTT	CASSPGQGATTEAFF
NA	TRBV6-4	NA	TRBJ2-1	TGTGCCAGCAGAAAAGCGGACTCACCCTACAATGAGCAGTTCTTC	CASRKADSPYNEQFF
TRBD2	TRBV5-1	NA	TRBJ2-1	TGCGCCAGCAGCCCGTCTAGCGGGAGGGTCTCCTACAATGAGCAGTTCTTC	CASSPSSGRVSYNEQFF
TRBD1	TRBV2	many	TRBJ2-7	TGTGCCAGCAGTGGTGAAGGGGGCGGAACCGAGCAGTACTTC	CASSGEGGGTEQYF